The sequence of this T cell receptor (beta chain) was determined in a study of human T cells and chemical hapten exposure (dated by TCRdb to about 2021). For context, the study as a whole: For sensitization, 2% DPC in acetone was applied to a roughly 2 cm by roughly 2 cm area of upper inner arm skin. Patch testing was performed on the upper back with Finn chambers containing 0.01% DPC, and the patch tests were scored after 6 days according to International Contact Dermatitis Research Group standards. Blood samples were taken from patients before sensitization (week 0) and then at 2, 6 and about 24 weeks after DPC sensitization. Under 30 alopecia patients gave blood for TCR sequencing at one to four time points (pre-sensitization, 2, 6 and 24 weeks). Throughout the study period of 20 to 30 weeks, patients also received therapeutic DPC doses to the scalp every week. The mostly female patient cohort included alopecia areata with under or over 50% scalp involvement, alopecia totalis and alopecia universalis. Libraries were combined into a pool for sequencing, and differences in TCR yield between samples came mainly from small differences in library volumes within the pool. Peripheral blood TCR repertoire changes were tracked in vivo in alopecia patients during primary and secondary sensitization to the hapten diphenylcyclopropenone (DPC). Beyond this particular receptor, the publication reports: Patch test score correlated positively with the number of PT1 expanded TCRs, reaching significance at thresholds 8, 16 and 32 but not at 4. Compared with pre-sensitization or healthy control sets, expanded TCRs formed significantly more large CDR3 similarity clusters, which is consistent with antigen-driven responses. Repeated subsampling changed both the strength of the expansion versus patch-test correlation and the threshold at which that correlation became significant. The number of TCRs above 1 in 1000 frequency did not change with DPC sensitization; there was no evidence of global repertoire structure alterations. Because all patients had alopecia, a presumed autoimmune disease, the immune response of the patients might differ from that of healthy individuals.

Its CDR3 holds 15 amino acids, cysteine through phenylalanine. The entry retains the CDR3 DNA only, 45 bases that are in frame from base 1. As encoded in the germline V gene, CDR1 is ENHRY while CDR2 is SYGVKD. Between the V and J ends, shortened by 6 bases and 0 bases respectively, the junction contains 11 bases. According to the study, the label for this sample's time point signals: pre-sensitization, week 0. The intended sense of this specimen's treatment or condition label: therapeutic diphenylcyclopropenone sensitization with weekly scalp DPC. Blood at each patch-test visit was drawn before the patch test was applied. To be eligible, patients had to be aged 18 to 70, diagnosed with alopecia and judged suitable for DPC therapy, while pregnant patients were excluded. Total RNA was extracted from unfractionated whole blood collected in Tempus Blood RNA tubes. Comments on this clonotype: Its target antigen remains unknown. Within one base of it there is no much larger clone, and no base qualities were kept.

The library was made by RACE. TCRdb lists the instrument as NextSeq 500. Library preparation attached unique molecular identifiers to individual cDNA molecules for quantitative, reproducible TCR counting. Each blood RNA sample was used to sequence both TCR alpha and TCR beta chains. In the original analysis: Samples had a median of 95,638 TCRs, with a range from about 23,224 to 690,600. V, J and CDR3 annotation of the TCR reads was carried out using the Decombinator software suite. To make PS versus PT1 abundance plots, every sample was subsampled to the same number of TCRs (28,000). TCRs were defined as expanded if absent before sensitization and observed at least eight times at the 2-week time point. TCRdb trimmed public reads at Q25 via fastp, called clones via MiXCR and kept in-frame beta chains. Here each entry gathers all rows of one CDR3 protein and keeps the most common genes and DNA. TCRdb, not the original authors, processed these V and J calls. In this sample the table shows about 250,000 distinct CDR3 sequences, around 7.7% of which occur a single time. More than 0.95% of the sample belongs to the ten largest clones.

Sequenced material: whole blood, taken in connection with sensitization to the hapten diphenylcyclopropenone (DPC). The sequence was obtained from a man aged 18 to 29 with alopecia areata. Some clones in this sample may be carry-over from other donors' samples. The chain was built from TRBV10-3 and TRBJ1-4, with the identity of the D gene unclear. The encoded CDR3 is CAIRERGATNEKLFF. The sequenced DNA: TGTGCCATCAGAGAACGTGGGGCAACTAATGAAAAACTGTTTTTT.